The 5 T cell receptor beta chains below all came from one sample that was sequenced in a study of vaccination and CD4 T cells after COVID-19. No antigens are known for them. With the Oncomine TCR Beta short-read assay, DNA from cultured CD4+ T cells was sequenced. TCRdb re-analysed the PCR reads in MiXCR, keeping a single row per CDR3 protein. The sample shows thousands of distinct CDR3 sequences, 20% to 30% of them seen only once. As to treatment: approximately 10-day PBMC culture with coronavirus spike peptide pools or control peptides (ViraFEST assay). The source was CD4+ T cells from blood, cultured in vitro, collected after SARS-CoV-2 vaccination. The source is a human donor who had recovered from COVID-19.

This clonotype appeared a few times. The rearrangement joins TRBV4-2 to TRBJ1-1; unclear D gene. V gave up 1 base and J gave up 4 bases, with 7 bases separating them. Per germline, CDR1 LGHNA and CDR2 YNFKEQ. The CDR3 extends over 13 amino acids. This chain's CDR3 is CASSQVGFTEAFF. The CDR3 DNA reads TGTGCCAGCAGCCAAGTTGGCTTCACTGAAGCTTTCTTT.

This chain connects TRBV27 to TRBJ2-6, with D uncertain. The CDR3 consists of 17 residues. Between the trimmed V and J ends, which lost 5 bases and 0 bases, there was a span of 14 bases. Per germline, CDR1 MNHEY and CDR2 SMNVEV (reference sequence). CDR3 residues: CASSTPKGDSGANVLTF. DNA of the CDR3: TGTGCCAGCAGTACTCCTAAGGGTGACTCTGGGGCCAACGTCCTGACTTTC.

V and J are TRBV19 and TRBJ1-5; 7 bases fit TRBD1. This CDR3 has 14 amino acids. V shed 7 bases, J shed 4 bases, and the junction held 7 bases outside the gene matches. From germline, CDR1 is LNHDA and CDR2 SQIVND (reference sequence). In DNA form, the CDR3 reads TGTGCCAGTACCTATATACAGGGGAATCAGCCCCAGCATTTT. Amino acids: CASTYIQGNQPQHF.

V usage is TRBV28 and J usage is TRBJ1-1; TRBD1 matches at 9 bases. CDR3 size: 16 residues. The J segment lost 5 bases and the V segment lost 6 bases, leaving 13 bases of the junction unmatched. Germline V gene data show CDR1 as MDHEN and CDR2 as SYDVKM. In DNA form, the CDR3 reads TGTGCCAGCAGCCTCTATGGACAGGGGCGAGGAACTGAAGCTTTCTTT. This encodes CASSLYGQGRGTEAFF.

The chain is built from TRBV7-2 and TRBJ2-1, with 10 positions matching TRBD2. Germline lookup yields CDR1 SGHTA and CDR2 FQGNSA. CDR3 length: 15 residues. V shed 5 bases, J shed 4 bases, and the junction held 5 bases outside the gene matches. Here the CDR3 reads CASSLGAGGYNEQFF. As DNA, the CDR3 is TGTGCCAGCAGCCTGGGAGCGGGGGGGTACAATGAGCAGTTCTTC.